A single sample gave rise to the 21 T cell receptor beta chains below, sequenced in a study of blood T cell repertoires in COVID-19. Assay: immunoSEQ multiplex PCR; the TCRdb copy retains only in-frame clones and omits some. The repertoire holds 30,000 to 45,000 clones, with just over 90% as singletons. The specimen sequenced was peripheral blood. These receptors were taken from a man aged 50 to 59 with active COVID-19.

V and J are TRBV4-1 and TRBJ2-5; TRBD2 agrees at 7 bases. CDR1 is MGHRA, CDR2 YSYEKL, per germline. V lost 4 bases and J lost 5; bases outside the gene matches: 10. There are 15 residues in the CDR3. CDR3 amino acids: CASSRGGAEAETQYF. The CDR3 DNA reads TGCGCCAGCAGCCGCGGGGGTGCGGAGGCCGAGACCCAGTACTTC.

The V call is TRBV27, the J call TRBJ2-1; D is perhaps TRBD1 (6 bases). Germline CDR1 and CDR2: MNHEY and SMNVEV (reference sequence). Deletions cut 1 base from V and 8 bases from J, with 15 bases between. The CDR3 extends over 15 amino acids. This CDR3 is CASSLFLYSGDEQFF. The CDR3 DNA is TGTGCCAGCAGTTTATTTTTATATTCAGGGGATGAGCAGTTCTTC.

The chain combines TRBV5-6 with TRBJ1-2; D is perhaps TRBD1 (6 bases). V was cut by 0 bases and J by 5 bases, with 14 bases left in between. The CDR3 length is 15 residues. Germline assignment: CDR1 SGHDT and CDR2 YYEEEE. The CDR3 is CASSLVQGRLYGYTF. The CDR3 DNA is TGTGCCAGCAGCTTGGTGCAGGGGCGTTTATATGGCTACACCTTC.

This clone is classed as medium-sized. The chain recombines TRBV7-3 with TRBJ2-7; a weak D match, TRBD2 (5 bases). V gave up 1 base and J gave up 5 bases, with 12 bases separating them. The CDR3 has 14 residues. CDR1 SGHTA and CDR2 FQGTGA come from the germline V gene. The CDR3 sequence is CASSLSAGTHEQYF. The CDR3 coding sequence is TGTGCCAGCAGCTTAAGCGCGGGTACCCACGAGCAGTACTTC.

The V call is TRBV4-1, the J call TRBJ1-2; D is perhaps TRBD1 (6 bases). CDR1 and CDR2 (germline): MGHRA, YSYEKL. V was cut by 4 bases and J by 2 bases, with 14 bases left in between. This CDR3 has 15 amino acids. CDR3 protein: CASSPGTSLNYGYTF. The CDR3 nucleotides read TGCGCCAGCAGCCCCGGGACATCTCTAAACTATGGCTACACCTTC.

The rearrangement joins TRBV6-2 or TRBV6-3 to TRBJ2-4; D call uncertain. V was clipped by 5 bases and J by 1 base, with 18 bases between them. The germline gives CDR1 MNHEY, CDR2 SVGEGT. There are 17 residues in the CDR3. The CDR3 DNA follows: TGTGCCAGCAGTCACATCCCCCCCGCATGGGCCAAAAACATTCAGTACTTC. This translates into CASSHIPPAWAKNIQYF.

The gene calls are TRBV4-1 and TRBJ2-7, with a tentative D call TRBD1 (5 bases). The CDR3 runs 13 residues. Per the germline V gene, CDR1 is MGHRA and CDR2 is YSYEKL. V was clipped by 3 bases and J by 3 bases, with 9 bases between them. DNA of the CDR3: TGCGCCAGCAGCCAGTACGACAGCTACGAGCAGTACTTC. This sequence encodes CASSQYDSYEQYF.

This chain uses TRBV6-5 with TRBJ1-5; possibly TRBD1 for D (6 bases). This CDR3 region has 14 residues. Germline CDR1 reads MNHEY; CDR2 reads SVGAGI. V shed 5 bases and J shed 4 bases, with 12 bases lying between them. CDR3 amino acids: CASSLTGWNQPQHF. The DNA of the CDR3 is TGTGCCAGCAGTCTTACAGGGTGGAATCAGCCCCAGCATTTT.

The chain uses TRBV19 and TRBJ1-3, with D perhaps TRBD1 (5 bases). The CDR3 contains 14 residues. Germline V lookup: CDR1 LNHDA, CDR2 SQIVND (reference sequence). Trimming cost V 10 bases and J 0 bases, with 13 bases left between them. The CDR3 here is CAIALGGSGNTIYF. The CDR3 bases are TGTGCCATTGCTTTGGGGGGCTCTGGAAACACCATATATTTT.

V is TRBV9 and J is TRBJ2-2; D is perhaps TRBD1 (9 bases). Trimming left V 0 bases short and J 5 bases short, with 17 bases between. This CDR3 has 17 amino acids. Germline V gives CDR1 SGDLS, CDR2 YYNGEE. The CDR3 spells CASSVAGGTGSTGELFF. Written as DNA, the CDR3 is TGTGCCAGCAGCGTAGCGGGAGGGACAGGGAGTACCGGGGAGCTGTTTTTT.

The chain couples TRBV5-1 to TRBJ1-2, with TRBD1 as a possible D gene (5 bases). The CDR3 runs 17 residues. CDR1 and CDR2 from the germline V gene are SGHRS and YFSETQ. The V end was cut by 4 bases, the J end by 0 bases, with 19 bases between. CDR3 region: CASSTSGFDTANYGYTF. Written as DNA, the CDR3 is TGCGCCAGCAGCACTTCAGGGTTCGACACAGCTAACTATGGCTACACCTTC.

This chain connects TRBV30 to TRBJ2-5; TRBD2 aligns across 8 bases. J gave up 1 base and V 6 bases, and 4 bases lay outside the gene matches. The CDR3 runs to 13 residues. Per germline, CDR1 GTSNPN and CDR2 SVGIG (reference sequence). This CDR3 is CACQLAAQETQYF. The CDR3, as DNA: TGTGCCTGCCAACTAGCGGCCCAAGAGACCCAGTACTTC. Drawing the rest from reference TRBV30 and TRBJ2-5, the complete variable domain is SQTIHQWPATLVQPVGSPLSLECTVEGTSNPNLYWYRQAAGRGLQLLFYSVGIGQISSEVPQNLSASRPQDRQFILSSKKLLLSDSGFYLCACQLAAQETQYFGPGTRLLVL.

The genes are TRBV12-3 or TRBV12-4 and TRBJ1-1; TRBD1 is a possible D gene (5 bases). The CDR3 covers 13 residues. V dropped 2 bases and J dropped 2 bases, with 6 bases sitting between them. The CDR3 nucleotides read TGTGCCAGCAGTTTACAGGGAAACACTGAAGCTTTCTTT. It codes for CASSLQGNTEAFF.

V is TRBV20-1 and J is TRBJ1-3; 7 nucleotides line up with TRBD1. The CDR3 has 11 amino acids. Germline values: CDR1 DFQATT, CDR2 SNEGSKA (reference sequence). V shed 3 bases, J shed 9 bases, and the junction held 2 bases outside the gene matches. The CDR3 DNA follows: TGCAGTGCTAGCTACAGGGGCACCATATATTTT. Encoded protein: CSASYRGTIYF.

The J gene is TRBJ1-6, the V gene TRBV5-6; TRBD1 agrees at 8 bases. Losses at the gene ends were 4 bases for V and 6 bases for J; bases not matched to a gene: 3. The V gene's germline CDR1 is SGHDT and CDR2 YYEEEE. There are 14 residues in the CDR3. The CDR3 region is CASSRGQGNSPLHF. DNA for the CDR3: TGTGCCAGCAGCCGTGGACAGGGTAATTCACCCCTCCACTTT.

This chain links TRBV7-8 with TRBJ2-4; 8 bases map to TRBD1. Per the germline V gene, CDR1 is SGHVS and CDR2 is FQNEAQ. The CDR3 loop spans 14 amino acids. V gave up 5 bases and J gave up 8 bases; unmatched junction bases: 8. CDR3 residues: CASSPSGGAYIQYF. CDR3 DNA: TGTGCCAGCAGCCCTTCAGGGGGCGCCTACATTCAGTACTTC.

The count of this clone is one. The V gene is TRBV15, the J gene TRBJ2-5; D possibly corresponds to TRBD1 (5 bases). Germline CDR1 is LNHNV and CDR2 is YYDKDF (reference sequence). The CDR3 length is 15 residues. Trimming stripped 1 base from V and 3 bases from J, with 12 bases between. CDR3 in DNA: TGTGCCACCAGCAGAGTGCGGACATATAAAGAGACCCAGTACTTC. Residues: CATSRVRTYKETQYF. Using reference TRBV15 and TRBJ2-5 for the parts outside the CDR3, the full variable domain is DAMVIQNPRYQVTQFGKPVTLSCSQTLNHNVMYWYQQKSSQAPKLLFHYYDKDFNNEADTPDNFQSRRPNTSFCFLDIRSPGLGDTAMYLCATSRVRTYKETQYFGPGTRLLVL.

The V and J genes are TRBV11-2 and TRBJ2-2; 10 bases map to TRBD2. This CDR3 is 17 amino acids long. From germline, CDR1 is SGHAT and CDR2 FQNNGV. The trim removed 2 bases at V and 1 base at J, leaving 4 bases unmatched. The CDR3 DNA reads TGTGCCAGCAGCTTAACTCTAGCGGGGGAGAACACCGGGGAGCTGTTTTTT. Protein product: CASSLTLAGENTGELFF. Drawing the rest from reference TRBV11-2 and TRBJ2-2, the complete variable domain is EAGVAQSPRYKIIEKRQSVAFWCNPISGHATLYWYQQILGQGPKLLIQFQNNGVVDDSQLPKDRFSAERLKGVDSTLKIQPAKLEDSAVYLCASSLTLAGENTGELFFGEGSRLTVL.

V gene TRBV18 combines with J gene TRBJ1-1, with no clear D. The germline CDR1 and CDR2 sequences are KGHSH and LQKENI. With 2 bases removed from V and 4 bases from J, the gap between germline ends came to 8 bases. CDR3 length equals 13 residues. CDR3 in amino acids: CASSPLGSTEAFF. The CDR3 DNA reads as TGTGCCAGCTCACCATTAGGGAGCACTGAAGCTTTCTTT.

This clone was seen just once. The chain is built from TRBV3-1 (or the pseudogene TRBV3-2) and TRBJ1-2; 8 bases map to TRBD1. Germline V CDR1 and CDR2: LGHDT, YNNKEL (reference sequence). V gave up 3 bases and J gave up 6 bases; unmatched junction bases: 6. The length of the CDR3 is 14 residues. CDR3 in DNA: TGTGCCAGCAGCCAGCAGGGGGCGCGGAATGGCTACACCTTC. It yields the protein CASSQQGARNGYTF.

The chain carries TRBV5-1 and TRBJ1-2; D is possibly TRBD1 (6 bases). Trimming shortened V by 0 bases and J by 8 bases, and 11 bases separated the two germline ends. Per germline, CDR1 SGHRS and CDR2 YFSETQ. This CDR3 is 13 amino acids long. The CDR3 DNA reads TGCGCCAGCAGCTTGGTGGGGACAACGGGCTACACCTTC. It is translated as CASSLVGTTGYTF. The variable domain in full, with the rest retrieved from reference TRBV5-1 and TRBJ1-2, is KAGVTQTPRYLIKTRGQQVTLSCSPISGHRSVSWYQQTPGQGLQFLFEYFSETQRNKGNFPGRFSGRQFSNSRSEMNVSTLELGDSALYLCASSLVGTTGYTFGSGTRLTVV.